This entry lists 11 T cell receptor beta chains sequenced from one sample in a study of CD8 T cells in ankylosing spondylitis. Regarding the study as a whole: Seemingly distinctive of ankylosing spondylitis blood was a TCR beta motif formed by eight highly homologous variants.

MiXCR, run by TCRdb on the 5' RACE reads, gives a single entry per CDR3 protein. The repertoire includes under 950,000 distinct CDR3 sequences, over 15% of them detected once, and around 20% sits in the top ten. These receptors have no known antigen. The sequencing sample was made of blood, either unsorted or a sorted T cell fraction (not recorded which). The receptors shown here come from a male donor with ankylosing spondylitis.

In its sample, this clonotype was seen a few times. This chain links TRBV29-1 with TRBJ1-2; 7 positions match TRBD1. Germline loops: CDR1 SQVTM, CDR2 ANQGSEA. With 0 bases clipped from V and 4 bases from J, the junction kept 11 bases outside the gene matches. CDR3 length: 16 amino acids. CDR3 loop: CSVEERGDSLGYGYTF. The CDR3 region has the DNA TGCAGCGTTGAAGAACGCGGGGACAGCCTTGGCTATGGCTACACCTTC.

This clonotype was recorded many times. The chain has TRBV11-2 and TRBJ1-5, with a weak D call TRBD1 (5 bases). V lost 3 bases and J 1 base, leaving 7 bases between the germline ends. This CDR3 comprises 14 residues. The germline V gene has CDR1 SGHAT and CDR2 FQNNGV. CDR3 residues: CASSLTVSNQPQHF. The CDR3, as DNA: TGTGCCAGCAGCTTGACAGTAAGCAATCAGCCCCAGCATTTT.

This clonotype appeared a few times. The V call is TRBV28, the J call TRBJ2-7, with 7 bases matching TRBD1. V lost 5 bases to trimming and J lost 4 bases; unmatched junction nucleotides: 8. The CDR3 spans 14 residues. Germline V gene sequence: CDR1 MDHEN, CDR2 SYDVKM. CDR3 region: CASSLGDSQYEQYF. The DNA of the CDR3 is TGTGCCAGCAGTCTTGGGGACAGCCAATACGAGCAGTACTTC.

The genes are TRBV6-2 or TRBV6-3 and TRBJ1-1; TRBD1 agrees at 7 bases. Germline V gene lookup returns CDR1 MNHEY and CDR2 SVGEGT. The CDR3 runs 14 residues. V lost 2 bases and J lost 3; bases outside the gene matches: 3. The CDR3 reads CASSYARGYTEAFF. The CDR3 nucleotides are TGTGCCAGCAGTTACGCCAGGGGGTACACTGAAGCTTTCTTT.

This clonotype was recorded at least ten times. The J gene is TRBJ1-1, the V gene TRBV7-9; tentatively, D is TRBD1 (6 bases). V was cut by 8 bases and J by 4 bases, with 11 bases left in between. CDR3 length equals 12 residues. The germline CDR1 and CDR2 sequences are SEHNR and FQNEAQ (reference sequence). The CDR3 coding sequence is TGTGCCAGCTCACCACAGGGCACTGAAGCTTTCTTT. Protein sequence: CASSPQGTEAFF.

This clonotype has only one observation. The chain links TRBV5-1 to TRBJ1-6, with D possibly being TRBD1 (5 bases). The CDR3 length is 16 residues. V was pared by 4 bases and J by 8 bases, with 19 bases between. Germline CDR1 and CDR2: SGHRS and YFSETQ. CDR3 residues: CASSRNFGGGDSPLHF. CDR3 DNA: TGCGCCAGCAGCCGTAACTTTGGTGGGGGAGATTCACCCCTCCACTTT.

The rearrangement joins TRBV7-9 to TRBJ2-6, with unresolved D. CDR3 length: 17 residues. Trimming removed 5 bases from V and 1 base from J, with 15 bases in between. Per the germline V gene, CDR1 is SEHNR and CDR2 is FQNEAQ (reference sequence). In DNA, the CDR3 is TGTGCCAGCAGCCACCCCGGGTCCGGATCTGGGGCCAACGTCCTGACTTTC. Protein sequence: CASSHPGSGSGANVLTF.

The chain links TRBV20-1 to TRBJ2-1; D call uncertain. CDR1 DFQATT and CDR2 SNEGSKA come from the germline V gene (reference sequence). The CDR3 is 12 amino acids. Written as DNA, the CDR3 is TGCAGCCTAGAAAGACCCTACAATGAGCAGTTCTTC. Protein sequence: CSLERPYNEQFF.

This clonotype was picked up a small number of times. The V and J genes are TRBV5-1 and TRBJ2-7; perhaps TRBD2 as D (5 bases). Deletions cut 7 bases from V and 3 bases from J, with 11 bases between. In germline, CDR1 is SGHRS, CDR2 YFSETQ. CDR3 length: 12 residues. The CDR3 DNA reads as TGCGCCAGCTCCGGGAACTACTACGAGCAGTACTTC. It codes for CASSGNYYEQYF.

This chain uses TRBV7-8 with TRBJ2-1; 9 nucleotides align to TRBD2. The CDR3 is made up of 16 amino acids. V trimming: 3 bases; J trimming: 10 bases; junction bases outside the gene matches: 13. Germline-derived CDR1 and CDR2 are SGHVS and FQNEAQ. The CDR3 loop is CASSFAPRAGGFEQFF. CDR3 DNA sequence: TGTGCCAGCAGCTTCGCCCCCCGGGCGGGGGGGTTCGAGCAGTTCTTC. Looking up the rest from reference TRBV7-8 and TRBJ2-1 gives the full variable domain: GAGVSQSPRYKVAKRGQDVALRCDPISGHVSLFWYQQALGQGPEFLTYFQNEAQLDKSGLPSDRFFAERPEGSVSTLKIQRTQQEDSAVYLCASSFAPRAGGFEQFFGPGTRLTVL.

This clonotype was counted many times. The chain employs TRBV12-3 or TRBV12-4 and TRBJ2-1; 9 bases map to TRBD1. The CDR3 length is 14 residues. Unmatched junction bases numbered 5, after V lost 6 bases and J lost 5 bases. The CDR3 loop is CASSLWTGDNEQFF. The CDR3 DNA reads as TGTGCCAGCAGCCTGTGGACAGGGGACAATGAGCAGTTCTTC.